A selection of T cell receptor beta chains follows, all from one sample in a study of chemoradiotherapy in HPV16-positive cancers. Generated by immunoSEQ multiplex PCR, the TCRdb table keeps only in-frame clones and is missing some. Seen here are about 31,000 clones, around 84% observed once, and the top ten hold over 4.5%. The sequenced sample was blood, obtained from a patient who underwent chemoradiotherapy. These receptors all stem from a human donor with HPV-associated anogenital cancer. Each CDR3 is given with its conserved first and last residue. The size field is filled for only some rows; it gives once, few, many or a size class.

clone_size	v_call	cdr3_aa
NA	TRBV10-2	CASSAALRTDTQYF
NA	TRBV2	CASSERPGVSPLHF
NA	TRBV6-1	CASSEAGGRVNTEAFF
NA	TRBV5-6	CASSLGIGVMNTEAFF
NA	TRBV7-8	CASSFTDTEAFF
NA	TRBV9	CASSVAGRQNTEAFF
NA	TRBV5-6	CASSLETGGYNEQFF
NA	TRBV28	CASAGGIGEQFF
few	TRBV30	CAWSGRLGLNTEAFF
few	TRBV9	CASSVDLFRNTEAFF
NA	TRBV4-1	CASSRWTGYNEQFF
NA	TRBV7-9	CASSLEGGANYGYTF
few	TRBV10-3	CAIWVSTGELFF
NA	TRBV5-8	CASSLSPGTGELFF
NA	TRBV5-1	CASSLRVGGAGDTQYF
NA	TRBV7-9	CASSLDPGPYQPQHF
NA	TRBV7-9	CASSLAHGNEKLFF
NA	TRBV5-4	CASSGGLAGSLSAQYF
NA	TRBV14	CASSQVGAGAGDTQYF
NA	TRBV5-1	CASSLGREGYGYTF
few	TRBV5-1	CASSSTGMGNTEAFF
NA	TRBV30	CAWSQGYGYTF
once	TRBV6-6	CASSYSSRVEGYTF
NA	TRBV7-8	CASSLADYGYEQYF
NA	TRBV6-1	CASRKQTNTGELFF
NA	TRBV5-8	CASSSGQGPTYEQYF
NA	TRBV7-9	CASSLGGDRGNYGYTF
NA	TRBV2	CASSEQAGQETQYF